The 5 T cell receptor beta chains presented below share a single source sample, sequenced in a study of cytomegalovirus exposure and HLA in healthy donors. The primer mix had 60 Vbeta and 13 Jbeta primers. Sequenced by immunoSEQ multiplex PCR; TCRdb stores in-frame clones only, minus some. This sample has 200,000 to 250,000 clones; about 82% occur once, and the top ten carry about 3.1%. Sequencing was performed on PBMCs. The receptors derive from a man aged 25 to 40 in good health and CMV-seronegative.

This clone was counted between two and nine times. The chain links TRBV10-3 to TRBJ2-3, with 8 bases matching TRBD1. Germline lookup yields CDR1 ENHRY and CDR2 SYGVKD. V was clipped by 6 bases and J by 2 bases; unmatched bases: 16. This CDR3 region has 18 residues. The CDR3 nucleotides read TGTGCCATCAGCCCCGGGACAGGAGAAAAATTATTCACAGATACGCAGTATTTT. Its translation: CAISPGTGEKLFTDTQYF.

The count of this clone is one. The V and J genes are TRBV19 and TRBJ1-5; 7 positions match TRBD1. Germline lookup yields CDR1 LNHDA and CDR2 SQIVND (reference sequence). Trimming cost V 5 bases and J 6 bases; bases outside gene matches: 7. The CDR3 runs 14 residues. Written as DNA, the CDR3 is TGTGCCAGTAGTGGCCGGGACAGACGTCAGCCCCAGCATTTT. It translates to CASSGRDRRQPQHF. The full variable domain, its missing parts supplied by reference TRBV19 and TRBJ1-5, is DGGITQSPKYLFRKEGQNVTLSCEQNLNHDAMYWYRQDPGQGLRLIYYSQIVNDFQKGDIAEGYSVSREKKESFPLTVTSAQKNPTAFYLCASSGRDRRQPQHFGDGTRLSIL.

This clone was seen more than once but under ten times. V gene TRBV4-1 combines with J gene TRBJ2-7; 8 bases map to TRBD2. The germline gives CDR1 MGHRA, CDR2 YSYEKL. The V gene end was trimmed by 4 bases and the J gene end by 7 bases; junction bases not matched to a gene: 27. CDR3 length: 20 amino acids. The CDR3 protein is CASSPGGGRDIGRGLREQYF. The CDR3 DNA is TGCGCCAGCAGCCCGGGGGGGGGTCGGGACATAGGAAGAGGCCTCAGGGAGCAGTACTTC.

The J gene is TRBJ1-2, the V gene TRBV4-2; 8 bases are a match to TRBD1. This CDR3 is 14 amino acids long. Losses at the gene ends were 3 bases for V and 8 bases for J; bases not matched to a gene: 8. The germline CDR1 and CDR2 sequences are LGHNA and YNFKEQ. The CDR3 region is CASSHTRGQGGYTF. The CDR3 bases are TGTGCCAGCAGCCATACGCGTGGACAGGGAGGCTACACCTTC.

This chain connects TRBV6-1 to TRBJ1-3; D gene uncertain. The V gene's germline CDR1 is MNHNS and CDR2 SASEGT. The CDR3 is 13 amino acids. V lost 11 bases to trimming and J lost 0 bases, with 11 bases between them. CDR3 sequence (DNA): TGTGCCTGTTCAGCTAGCTCTGGAAACACCATATATTTT. Translating it yields CACSASSGNTIYF.